This T cell receptor beta chain emerged from a study of control samples from healthy donors and cancer patients. Using immunoSEQ multiplex PCR, the repertoire was profiled, and TCRdb retains in-frame clones only, with some absent. Of around 80,000 clones listed, approximately 89% are singletons. This CDR3 spans 15 amino acids. Per germline, CDR1 SGHTS and CDR2 YDEGEE. Deletions cut 4 bases from V and 2 bases from J, with 12 bases between. V is TRBV5-8 and J is TRBJ1-4; the D is unclear. Material for sequencing was blood. The source of this sequence is a middle-aged man in good health. The CDR3 is CASSPYGGTNEKLFF. In nucleotides, the CDR3 is TGTGCCAGCAGCCCTTACGGTGGGACTAATGAAAAACTGTTTTTT. Full variable domain (outside the CDR3, taken from reference TRBV5-8 and TRBJ1-4): EAGVTQSPTHLIKTRGQQATLRCSPISGHTSVYWYQQALGLGLQFLLWYDEGEERNRGNFPPRFSGRQFPNYSSELNVNALELEDSALYLCASSPYGGTNEKLFFGSGTQLSVL.